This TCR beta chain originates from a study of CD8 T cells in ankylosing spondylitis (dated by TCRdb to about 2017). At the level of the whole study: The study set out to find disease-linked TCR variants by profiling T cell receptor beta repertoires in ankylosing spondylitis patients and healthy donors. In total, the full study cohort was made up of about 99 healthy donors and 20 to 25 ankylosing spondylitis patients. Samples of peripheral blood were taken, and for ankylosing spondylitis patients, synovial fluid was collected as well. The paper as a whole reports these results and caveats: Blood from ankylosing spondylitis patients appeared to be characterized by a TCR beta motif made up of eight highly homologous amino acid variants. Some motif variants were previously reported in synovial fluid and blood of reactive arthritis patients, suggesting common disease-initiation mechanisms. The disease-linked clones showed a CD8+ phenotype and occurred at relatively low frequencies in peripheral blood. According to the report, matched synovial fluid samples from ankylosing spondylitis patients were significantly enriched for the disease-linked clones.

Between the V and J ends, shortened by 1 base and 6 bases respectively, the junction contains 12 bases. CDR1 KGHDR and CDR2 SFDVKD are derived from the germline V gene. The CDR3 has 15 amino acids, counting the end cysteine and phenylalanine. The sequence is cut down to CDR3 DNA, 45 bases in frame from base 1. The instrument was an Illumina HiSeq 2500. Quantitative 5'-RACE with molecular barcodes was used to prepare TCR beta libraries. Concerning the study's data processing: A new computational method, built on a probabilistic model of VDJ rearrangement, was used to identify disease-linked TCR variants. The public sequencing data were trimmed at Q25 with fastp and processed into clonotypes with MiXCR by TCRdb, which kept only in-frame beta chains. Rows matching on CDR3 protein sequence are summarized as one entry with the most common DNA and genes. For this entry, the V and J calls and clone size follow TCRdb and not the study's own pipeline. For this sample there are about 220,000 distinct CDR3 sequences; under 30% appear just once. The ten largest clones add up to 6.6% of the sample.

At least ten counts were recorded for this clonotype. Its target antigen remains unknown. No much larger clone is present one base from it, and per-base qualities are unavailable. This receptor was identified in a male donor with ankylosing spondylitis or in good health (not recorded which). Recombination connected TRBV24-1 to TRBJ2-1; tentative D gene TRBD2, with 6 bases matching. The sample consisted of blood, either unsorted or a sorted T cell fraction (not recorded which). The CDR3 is CATSDLKGGVNEQFF. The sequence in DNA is TGTGCCACCAGTGATTTAAAAGGAGGGGTCAATGAGCAGTTCTTC.